The T cell receptor beta chain described here comes from a study of CD8 T cells in Susac syndrome (dated by TCRdb to between 2018 and 2021). Background for the entire study: Whether CD8+ T cell activation and differentiation in Susac syndrome was antigen driven was tested using repertoire sequencing. The clonality of the CD8+ T cell repertoire was compared across approximately 12 healthy donors, around 14 Susac syndrome patients and 15 multiple sclerosis patients.

What the study reported, not specific to this receptor: The TCR sequencing and HLA analysis was acknowledged to have included a relatively small number of individuals.

Peripheral blood CD8+ and CD4+ T cells from healthy donors, Susac syndrome patients and multiple sclerosis patients were profiled using high-throughput TCR beta sequencing. Multiple sclerosis controls were treatment-naive patients with stable or active relapsing-remitting disease fulfilling revised McDonald criteria. Bulk CD8+ and CD4+ T cells were purified by magnetic negative isolation, while CD8+ TEMRA cells were enriched using FACS. Blood was collected in EDTA tubes and processed within 24 hours, with PBMCs isolated through density gradient centrifugation. PBMCs intended for TCR sequencing were frozen in liquid nitrogen and were later thawed in a 37 degrees C water bath. Purity of sorted or isolated CD4+, CD8+ and CD8+ TEMRA cells was at least 90%. About this clonotype: No antigen is known for it. The sample holds no much larger clone one base away, and base qualities are not on file.

RNA was extracted using the RNeasy kit, and roughly 0.5 to 1 microgram was reverse transcribed with random hexamers. TCR beta CDR3 regions were amplified with the immunoSEQ multiplex PCR assay covering 54 Vbeta and 13 Jbeta segments. PCR amplification bias was corrected using a synthetic template baseline for primer optimization and computational correction. The published analysis was carried out like this. Reads were annotated to V, D and J genes per IMGT and analyzed with immunoSEQ Analyzer, keeping only productive sequences. Clonality was calculated as one minus the Shannon entropy normalized by log2 of the number of productive unique sequences. For each patient and control, public and private clones were evaluated among the 100 most prevalent clones. A clone was defined as Susac-specific if it was absent from the healthy and MS cohorts, from 1052 published viral clones and from other ImmuneACCESS disease sequences. The public reads were run again by TCRdb, first through fastp at Q25 and then through MiXCR, and only productive beta chains were kept. One record per CDR3 amino acid sequence lists the most common genes and DNA. The authors' filters were not applied to this entry. This sample gives a few hundred thousand distinct CDR3 sequences in total; 92% of them show up just once. The ten most abundant clones make up less than 0.15% of the sample.

The CDR3 holds 13 amino acids from the cysteine to the phenylalanine. The retained sequence is limited to the CDR3, 39 bases, with the frame set at the first base. V loses 5 bases, J loses 6 bases, and the germline ends lie 11 bases apart. The germline V gene yields SGHTA for CDR1 and FQGTGA for CDR2. Input material: CD8+ T cells from PBMCs. The sequence links TRBV7-3 to TRBJ2-1; TRBD2 might be the D gene, on 6 matching bases. The clonotype comes from a human donor with multiple sclerosis. CDR3 region: CASSPLGGNEQFF. The bases read TGTGCCAGCAGCCCTTTGGGGGGCAATGAGCAGTTCTTC.